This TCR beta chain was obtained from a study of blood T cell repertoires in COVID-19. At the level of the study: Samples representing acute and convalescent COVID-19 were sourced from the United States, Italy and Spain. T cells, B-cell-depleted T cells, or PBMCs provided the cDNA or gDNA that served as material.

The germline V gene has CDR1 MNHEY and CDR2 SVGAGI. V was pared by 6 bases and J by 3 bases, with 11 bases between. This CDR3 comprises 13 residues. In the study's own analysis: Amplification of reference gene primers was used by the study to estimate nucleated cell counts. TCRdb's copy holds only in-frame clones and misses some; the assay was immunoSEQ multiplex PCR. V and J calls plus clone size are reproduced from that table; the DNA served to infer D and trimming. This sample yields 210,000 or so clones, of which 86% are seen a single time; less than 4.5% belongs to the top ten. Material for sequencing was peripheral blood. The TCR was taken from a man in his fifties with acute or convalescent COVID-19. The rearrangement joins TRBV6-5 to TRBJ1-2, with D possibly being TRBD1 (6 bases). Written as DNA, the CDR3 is TGTGCCAGCAGGGACAGCGTTGACTATGGCTACACCTTC. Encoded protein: CASRDSVDYGYTF.